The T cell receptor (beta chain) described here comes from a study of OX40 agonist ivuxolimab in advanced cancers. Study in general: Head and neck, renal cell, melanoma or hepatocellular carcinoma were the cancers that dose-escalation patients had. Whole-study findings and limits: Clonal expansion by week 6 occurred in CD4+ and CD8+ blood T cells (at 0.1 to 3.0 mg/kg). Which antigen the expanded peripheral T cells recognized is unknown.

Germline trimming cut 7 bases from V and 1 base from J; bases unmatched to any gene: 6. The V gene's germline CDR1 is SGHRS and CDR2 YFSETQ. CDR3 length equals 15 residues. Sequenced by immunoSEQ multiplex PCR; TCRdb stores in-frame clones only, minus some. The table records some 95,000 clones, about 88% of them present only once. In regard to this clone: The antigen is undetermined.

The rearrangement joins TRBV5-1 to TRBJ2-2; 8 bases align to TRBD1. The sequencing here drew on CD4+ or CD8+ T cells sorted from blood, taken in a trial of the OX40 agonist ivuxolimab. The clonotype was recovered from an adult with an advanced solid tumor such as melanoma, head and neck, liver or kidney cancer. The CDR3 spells CASSAGTGNTGELFF. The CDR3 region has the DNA TGCGCCAGCTCCGCCGGGACAGGGAACACCGGGGAGCTGTTTTTT.